This TCR beta chain originates from a study of T cells in Graves' hyperthyroidism and ophthalmopathy. TCR beta CDR3 regions were amplified from RNA. Carried out on the TCR CDR3, a first-round RT-PCR used the HTBI primer set. TCRdb re-analysed the multiplex PCR reads in MiXCR, keeping a single row per CDR3 protein. Of around 560,000 distinct CDR3 sequences listed, roughly a sixth are singletons. Diagnosis rested on symptoms, serum thyroxine and TRAb, thyroid ultrasound, and orbital computed tomography. Fresh peripheral blood, more than 9 ml, yielded the PBMCs. The CDR3 is made up of 15 amino acids. The V gene lost 0 bases and the J gene lost 0 bases, with 9 bases spanning the gap. Germline V gives CDR1 SGHRS, CDR2 YFSETQ.

The TCR was taken from a woman between 18 and 29 years old with Graves' hyperthyroidism. Source material: blood. The V and J genes are TRBV5-1 and TRBJ1-1; the D is unclear. The CDR3 loop is CASSLETTVNTEAFF. CDR3 coding DNA: TGCGCCAGCAGCTTGGAGACCACGGTGAACACTGAAGCTTTCTTT. The full variable domain, with the rest looked up from reference TRBV5-1 and TRBJ1-1, is KAGVTQTPRYLIKTRGQQVTLSCSPISGHRSVSWYQQTPGQGLQFLFEYFSETQRNKGNFPGRFSGRQFSNSRSEMNVSTLELGDSALYLCASSLETTVNTEAFFGQGTRLTVV.